The 19 T cell receptor beta chains below come from one sample, sequenced in a study of T cell responses to AZD1222 COVID-19 vaccine (dated by TCRdb to 2020 to 2023). In the paper's terms, the time point label means: about 28 days (+/-7) after the second vaccine dose. The library was made by the immunoSEQ multiplex PCR assay. Drawn from immuneACCESS, this table holds only the in-frame rearrangements with V and J called that TCRdb kept. Clones are partly lost; checked studies trace under half to an unresolved V gene and leave the rest unexplained. This sample lists fewer than 200,000 clones; about 88% were detected once. The top ten clones comprise roughly 27% of the sample. The sample in question was peripheral blood, obtained 28 days after the second AZD1222 dose. The receptors shown here come from an adult who received the AZD1222 COVID-19 vaccine.

As regards this clone: This sample includes further DNA sequences coding for the same CDR3. As DNA, the CDR3 is TGTGCTAGTGGTTTAAGAGGAGAGCAGTTCTTC. Residues: CASGLRGEQFF. The chain employs TRBV12-5 and TRBJ2-1; D ambiguous. The germline CDR1 and CDR2 sequences are LGHNT and FRNRAP. The CDR3 sequence is 11 residues long. Trimming took 3 bases from V and 10 from J, leaving 7 bases between them. Full variable domain (outside the CDR3, taken from reference TRBV12-5 and TRBJ2-1): DARVTQTPRHKVTEMGQEVTMRCQPILGHNTVFWYRQTMMQGLELLAYFRNRAPLDDSGMPKDRFSAEMPDATLATLKIQPSEPRDSAVYFCASGLRGEQFFGPGTRLTVL.

This clone showed up just a few times. The V gene is TRBV7-6, the J gene TRBJ2-1; the D gene could be TRBD1 or TRBD2 (5 bases each). The CDR3 loop spans 15 amino acids. Trimming stripped 4 bases from V and 4 bases from J, with 14 bases between. Germline lookup yields CDR1 SGHVS and CDR2 FNYEAQ. In nucleotides, the CDR3 is TGTGCCAGCAGCTCCCGTTGGGGGAGTTACAATGAGCAGTTCTTC. It encodes CASSSRWGSYNEQFF. The full variable domain, rest sourced from reference TRBV7-6 and TRBJ2-1, is GAGVSQSPRYKVTKRGQDVALRCDPISGHVSLYWYRQALGQGPEFLTYFNYEAQQDKSGLPNDRFSAERPEGSISTLTIQRTEQRDSAMYRCASSSRWGSYNEQFFGPGTRLTVL.

The chain has TRBV10-3 and TRBJ2-1; 9 bases align to TRBD1. The germline V gene encodes CDR1 ENHRY and CDR2 SYGVKD. The CDR3 totals 15 residues. The V gene end was trimmed by 10 bases and the J gene end by 1 base; junction bases not matched to a gene: 8. CDR3: CATTTGTGSYNEQFF. CDR3 coding DNA: TGTGCCACCACCACCGGGACAGGGTCCTACAATGAGCAGTTCTTC.

V is TRBV3-1 (or the pseudogene TRBV3-2) and J is TRBJ2-3; D is possibly TRBD1 (5 bases). Germline values: CDR1 LGHDT, CDR2 YNNKEL (reference sequence). V dropped 0 bases and J dropped 2 bases, with 18 bases sitting between them. This CDR3 is 18 amino acids long. The CDR3 nucleotides are TGTGCCAGCAGCCAAGAAGGTAGGGGCCCCATGGTCACAGATACGCAGTATTTT. Encoded protein: CASSQEGRGPMVTDTQYF.

The chain joins TRBV5-4 to TRBJ1-3, with D possibly matching TRBD1 (6 bases). V gave up 4 bases and J gave up 3 bases, with 17 bases separating them. Germline V CDR1 and CDR2: SGHNT, YYREEE (reference sequence). This CDR3 has 16 amino acids. The CDR3 bases are TGTGCCAGCAGCCCCTCTCCGGCCAGGGGTGGAAACACCATATATTTT. Protein: CASSPSPARGGNTIYF.

V and J are TRBV7-2 and TRBJ1-5; D perhaps matches TRBD1 (5 bases). In germline, CDR1 is SGHTA, CDR2 FQGNSA. This CDR3 is built from 15 residues. Between the trimmed V and J ends, which lost 5 bases and 0 bases, there was a span of 11 bases. CDR3 protein: CASSPGGGSNQPQHF. Here the CDR3 DNA reads TGTGCCAGCAGCCCCGGCGGGGGTAGCAATCAGCCCCAGCATTTT.

The chain links TRBV5-1 to TRBJ2-1; D is unresolved. Trimming took off 4 bases at V and 5 bases at J, with 7 bases between the two ends. Per germline, CDR1 SGHRS and CDR2 YFSETQ. The CDR3 has 12 amino acids. The CDR3 spells CASSRRDNEQFF. The CDR3 bases are TGCGCCAGCAGCCGGCGCGACAATGAGCAGTTCTTC.

CDR3 sequence (DNA): TGTGCCAGCAGTCTACAGGGATTCGAAGCTTTCTTT. This encodes CASSLQGFEAFF. The rearrangement links TRBV6-5 to TRBJ1-1, with D possibly being TRBD1 (6 bases). Trimming took off 5 bases at V and 8 bases at J, with 12 bases between the two ends. The germline CDR1 and CDR2 sequences are MNHEY and SVGAGI. The CDR3 is made up of 12 amino acids.

With respect to this clone: In the same sample, other DNA sequences code for this CDR3. V is TRBV28 and J is TRBJ1-1, with TRBD1 identical over 11 bases. Unmatched junction bases numbered 1, after V lost 4 bases and J lost 3 bases. Germline V gives CDR1 MDHEN, CDR2 SYDVKM. This CDR3 is built from 14 residues. CDR3 DNA sequence: TGTGCCAGCAGTTCGGGACAGGGGGACACTGAAGCTTTCTTT. Its protein is CASSSGQGDTEAFF. The full variable domain, rest sourced from reference TRBV28 and TRBJ1-1, is DVKVTQSSRYLVKRTGEKVFLECVQDMDHENMFWYRQDPGLGLRLIYFSYDVKMKEKGDIPEGYSVSREKKERFSLILESASTNQTSMYLCASSSGQGDTEAFFGQGTRLTVV.

The chain uses TRBV5-4 and TRBJ2-7; 8 nucleotides line up with TRBD1. V lost 4 bases and J lost 2; bases outside the gene matches: 11. The CDR3 extends over 16 amino acids. CDR1 is SGHNT, CDR2 YYREEE, per germline (reference sequence). The CDR3 is CASSNLRTGRPYEQYF. The CDR3 DNA sequence: TGTGCCAGCAGCAACCTCAGGACAGGGAGGCCCTACGAGCAGTACTTC. The full variable domain, with the rest looked up from reference TRBV5-4 and TRBJ2-7, is ETGVTQSPTHLIKTRGQQVTLRCSSQSGHNTVSWYQQALGQGPQFIFQYYREEENGRGNFPPRFSGLQFPNYSSELNVNALELDDSALYLCASSNLRTGRPYEQYFGPGTRLTVT.

The chain combines TRBV6-2 or TRBV6-3 with TRBJ2-7, with no clear D. Looked up from germline, CDR1 is MNHEY and CDR2 is SVGEGT. This CDR3 region has 14 residues. With 6 bases removed from V and 4 bases from J, the gap between germline ends came to 16 bases. The CDR3 DNA follows: TGTGCCAGCAGCCCAGACCAGCTTCGGTACGAGCAGTACTTC. Residues: CASSPDQLRYEQYF.

The rearrangement uses TRBV9 and TRBJ1-6; 8 nucleotides line up with TRBD1. In germline, CDR1 is SGDLS, CDR2 YYNGEE. This CDR3 has 17 amino acids. V was pared by 3 bases and J by 0 bases, with 5 bases of the junction left unmatched. Here the CDR3 reads CASSDYRGSSYNSPLHF. CDR3 DNA: TGTGCCAGCAGCGACTACAGGGGGAGCTCCTATAATTCACCCCTCCACTTT.

V is TRBV4-1 and J is TRBJ2-1; D is ambiguous. The V gene's germline CDR1 is MGHRA and CDR2 YSYEKL. V gave up 8 bases and J gave up 3 bases, with 5 bases separating them. CDR3 size: 11 residues. DNA of the CDR3: TGCGCCAGCCGACACTACAATGAGCAGTTCTTC. Protein sequence: CASRHYNEQFF.

The CDR3 sequence: CASSTGRFEEQFF. The CDR3 DNA reads TGTGCCAGCAGCACGGGACGGTTCGAGGAGCAGTTCTTC. V usage is TRBV28 and J usage is TRBJ2-1; D may match TRBD1 or TRBD2 (5 bases each). V was shortened by 6 bases and J by 10 bases, with 16 bases between the two germline ends. Germline V gene lookup returns CDR1 MDHEN and CDR2 SYDVKM. The CDR3 has 13 residues.

V and J are TRBV5-1 and TRBJ1-2; D remains ambiguous. V lost 2 bases, J lost 3 bases, and 11 bases lay in between. This CDR3 spans 14 amino acids. Germline V gene lookup returns CDR1 SGHRS and CDR2 YFSETQ. The CDR3, as DNA: TGCGCCAGCAGCTTATGGACGGGAGACTATGGCTACACCTTC. Encoded protein: CASSLWTGDYGYTF.

The chain couples TRBV7-9 to TRBJ2-1, with D perhaps TRBD2 (6 bases). The V end was cut by 0 bases, the J end by 3 bases, with 15 bases between. The CDR3 totals 17 residues. Germline CDR1 reads SEHNR; CDR2 reads FQNEAQ (reference sequence). CDR3 loop: CASSLAPASASYNEQFF. In nucleotides, the CDR3 is TGTGCCAGCAGCTTAGCGCCGGCTAGCGCGAGCTACAATGAGCAGTTCTTC.

V gene TRBV27 combines with J gene TRBJ2-7; 8 bases agree with TRBD1. This CDR3 has 14 amino acids. Germline V gene lookup returns CDR1 MNHEY and CDR2 SMNVEV (reference sequence). The junction had 7 bases not matched to a gene; V was cut back by 7 bases and J by 2 bases. The CDR3 loop reads CASKGIQGAYEQYF. Here the CDR3 DNA reads TGTGCCAGCAAAGGGATACAGGGGGCCTACGAGCAGTACTTC.

CDR3 DNA sequence: TGTGCCAGCAGCCCAGGTGGCGGGATTGGGGAGCTGTTTTTT. Its protein product is CASSPGGGIGELFF. The chain has TRBV7-2 and TRBJ2-2; maybe TRBD2 (6 bases). The CDR3 has 14 amino acids. V was trimmed by 5 bases and J by 8 bases, leaving 15 bases between them. Germline CDR1 is SGHTA and CDR2 is FQGNSA. Looking up the rest from reference TRBV7-2 and TRBJ2-2 gives the full variable domain: GAGVSQSPSNKVTEKGKDVELRCDPISGHTALYWYRQSLGQGLEFLIYFQGNSAPDKSGLPSDRFSAERTGGSVSTLTIQRTQQEDSAVYLCASSPGGGIGELFFGEGSRLTVL.

The rearrangement uses TRBV9 and TRBJ1-1; D may be TRBD1 (6 bases). V was cut by 0 bases and J by 7 bases, with 19 bases left in between. The CDR3 sequence is 16 residues long. Germline V gives CDR1 SGDLS, CDR2 YYNGEE. CDR3 DNA: TGTGCCAGCAGCGTAGAGGGTCGGGTGGACAGCAATGAAGCTTTCTTT. Its protein product is CASSVEGRVDSNEAFF. The full variable domain, in which reference TRBV9 and TRBJ1-1 provide the parts outside the CDR3, is DSGVTQTPKHLITATGQRVTLRCSPRSGDLSVYWYQQSLDQGLQFLIQYYNGEERAKGNILERFSAQQFPDLHSELNLSSLELGDSALYFCASSVEGRVDSNEAFFGQGTRLTVV.